The 21 T cell receptor beta chains listed next were all sequenced from one sample in a study of T cells after posttransplantation cyclophosphamide. Data came from immunoSEQ multiplex PCR; TCRdb stores just in-frame clones and leaves some out. This sample carries about 24,000 clones, none of them present only once. The sample taken for sequencing was PBMCs. These receptor sequences come from a woman in her sixties or seventies in good health, CMV-negative, and a related stem cell transplant donor.

This clone was recorded at least ten times. The rearrangement links TRBV7-2 to TRBJ2-5, with 9 bases aligning to TRBD2. The CDR3 loop spans 16 amino acids. The germline gives CDR1 SGHTA, CDR2 FQGNSA. The V segment lost 5 bases and the J segment 5 bases; nucleotides outside the gene matches: 12. The CDR3 protein is CASSDSLAAGGETQYF. CDR3 DNA sequence: TGTGCCAGCAGCGACAGTTTAGCGGCGGGAGGGGAGACCCAGTACTTC.

This clone occurred many times. This rearrangement joins TRBV5-1 to TRBJ2-1, with TRBD2 matching 13 bases. This CDR3 is built from 16 residues. The J segment lost 4 bases and the V segment lost 2 bases, leaving 3 bases of the junction unmatched. Germline assignment: CDR1 SGHRS and CDR2 YFSETQ. The CDR3 sequence: CASSFTSGRAYNEQFF. DNA of the CDR3: TGCGCCAGCAGCTTTACTAGCGGGAGGGCTTACAATGAGCAGTTCTTC. Combining the CDR3 with reference TRBV5-1 and TRBJ2-1 gives the whole variable domain KAGVTQTPRYLIKTRGQQVTLSCSPISGHRSVSWYQQTPGQGLQFLFEYFSETQRNKGNFPGRFSGRQFSNSRSEMNVSTLELGDSALYLCASSFTSGRAYNEQFFGPGTRLTVL.

This clone was counted ten times or more. The chain employs TRBV29-1 and TRBJ1-2, with D possibly matching TRBD1 (6 bases). CDR1 is SQVTM and CDR2 is ANQGSEA in the germline V gene. The CDR3 consists of 14 residues. The V gene lost 2 bases and the J gene lost 6 bases, with 16 bases spanning the gap. The CDR3 here is CSVERNREGDGYTF. For the CDR3, the DNA is TGCAGCGTTGAACGGAACAGGGAAGGCGATGGCTACACCTTC.

This clone has a count of ten or more. V usage is TRBV5-4 and J usage is TRBJ2-1; 12 bases agree with TRBD2. V lost 4 bases and J lost 9; bases outside the gene matches: 8. This CDR3 is built from 15 residues. Germline assignment: CDR1 SGHNT and CDR2 YYREEE (reference sequence). The DNA of the CDR3 is TGTGCCAGCAGCCGACTAGCGGGAGAAGGGAGTGAGCAGTTCTTC. It yields the protein CASSRLAGEGSEQFF.

In its sample, this clone was seen many times. The chain is built from TRBV28 and TRBJ1-6; D unresolved. The CDR3 is 16 residues long. Germline CDR1 and CDR2: MDHEN and SYDVKM. V was pared by 8 bases and J by 7 bases, with 21 bases between. CDR3 loop: CASSAGDLVSNSPLHF. CDR3 DNA: TGTGCCAGCTCGGCCGGAGATCTGGTTTCGAATTCACCCCTCCACTTT.

The table lists this clone with many counts. J is TRBJ1-2 and V is TRBV4-1; 11 bases are shared with TRBD1. Germline CDR1 and CDR2: MGHRA and YSYEKL. Trimming removed 0 bases from V and 12 bases from J; junction bases left unmatched: 6. The CDR3 totals 14 residues. The CDR3 spells CASSQETDRGRDTF. As DNA, the CDR3 is TGCGCCAGCAGCCAAGAAACGGACAGGGGGCGCGACACCTTC.

Many counts were recorded for this clone. This chain uses TRBV6-4 with TRBJ2-1; D is uncertain. CDR3 length: 15 residues. V was pared by 3 bases and J by 2 bases, with 11 bases between. In germline, CDR1 is MRHNA, CDR2 SNTAGT. The CDR3 region has the DNA TGTGCCAGCAGTGAGAGCGTGCACACCTACAATGAGCAGTTCTTC. Protein: CASSESVHTYNEQFF.

This clone was detected only a few times. The chain couples TRBV7-9 to TRBJ2-1, with TRBD1 identical over 7 bases. Germline V CDR1 and CDR2: SEHNR, FQNEAQ (reference sequence). Trimming cost V 2 bases and J 3 bases; bases outside gene matches: 4. The CDR3 consists of 15 residues. This CDR3 reads CASSLIQGNYNEQFF. Written as DNA, the CDR3 is TGTGCCAGCAGCTTAATACAGGGGAACTACAATGAGCAGTTCTTC.

This clone was seen ten or more times. This chain connects TRBV29-1 to TRBJ2-1, with 11 bases matching TRBD1. Germline V CDR1 and CDR2: SQVTM, ANQGSEA. The CDR3 is made up of 14 amino acids. The ends lost 7 bases at V and 3 bases at J; junction bases unmatched: 5. CDR3 coding DNA: TGCAGCGCACCGGGACAGGGGGACTACAATGAGCAGTTCTTC. Its translation is CSAPGQGDYNEQFF.

Only a few counts were recorded for this clone. This chain connects TRBV2 to TRBJ2-5; 14 bases are shared with TRBD2. The trim removed 6 bases at V and 4 bases at J, leaving 10 bases unmatched. CDR3 size: 17 residues. CDR1 and CDR2 from the germline V gene are SNHLY and FYNNEI. The CDR3 DNA reads as TGTGCCAGCAGGGGGACTAGCGGGAGTACCAGTGGAGAGACCCAGTACTTC. It codes for CASRGTSGSTSGETQYF.

The CDR3 bases are TGTGCCTGGAGTGTACTTAGGACAGGGTACTATGGCTACACCTTC. It codes for CAWSVLRTGYYGYTF. V is TRBV30 and J is TRBJ1-2; TRBD1 matches 8 bases. Germline V gene sequence: CDR1 GTSNPN, CDR2 SVGIG (reference sequence). This CDR3 spans 15 amino acids. With V trimmed by 0 bases and J by 3 bases, 6 bases remained unmatched.

This clone came up many times. The chain joins TRBV4-1 to TRBJ2-2; TRBD1 aligns across 8 bases. J gave up 3 bases and V 8 bases, and 8 bases lay outside the gene matches. Germline V gene sequence: CDR1 MGHRA, CDR2 YSYEKL. The CDR3 length is 15 residues. The CDR3 here is CASGFRGLDTGELFF. The CDR3 DNA reads as TGCGCCAGCGGTTTCAGGGGGCTAGACACCGGGGAGCTGTTTTTT.

This clone was recorded many times. This rearrangement joins TRBV7-9 to TRBJ2-1, with TRBD2 as a possible D gene (5 bases). CDR3 length: 14 amino acids. Looked up from germline, CDR1 is SEHNR and CDR2 is FQNEAQ (reference sequence). V lost 3 bases, J lost 7 bases, and 13 bases lay in between. CDR3 loop: CASSFSYRGNEQFF. The CDR3 bases are TGTGCCAGCAGCTTCTCTTACCGCGGGAATGAGCAGTTCTTC.

The chain carries TRBV6-1 and TRBJ2-5, with TRBD2 identical over 8 bases. The CDR3 has 11 amino acids. V lost 8 bases and J lost 5; bases outside the gene matches: 1. CDR1 and CDR2 (germline): MNHNS, SASEGT. Written as DNA, the CDR3 is TGTGCCAGCCGGGGGGGGGAGACCCAGTACTTC. Amino acid sequence: CASRGGETQYF.

This clone was found many times. CDR3 DNA sequence: TGTGCCAGCAGCTTGGAAACAGGTCCGCGGACCGGGGAGCTGTTTTTT. Its protein is CASSLETGPRTGELFF. The chain joins TRBV11-3 to TRBJ2-2, with TRBD1 as a possible D gene (5 bases). Germline CDR1 SGHNT, CDR2 YENEEA. The CDR3 runs to 16 residues. Trimming took 3 bases from V and 5 from J, leaving 16 bases between them.

This clone was counted many times. This rearrangement joins TRBV6-5 to TRBJ2-5, with D possibly matching TRBD2 (6 bases). The CDR3 is 11 amino acids. Trimming removed 8 bases from V and 5 bases from J, with 9 bases in between. Germline V gene lookup returns CDR1 MNHEY and CDR2 SVGAGI. This chain's CDR3 is CASQRGETQYF. Written as DNA, the CDR3 is TGTGCCAGCCAACGGGGGGAGACCCAGTACTTC.

This clone was seen a handful of times. Given a much more abundant clone one base away, this may be a read error. Other nucleotide sequences in the sample specify the same CDR3. This chain links TRBV19 with TRBJ2-6; weak D call: TRBD1 (6 bases). CDR1 and CDR2 (germline): LNHDA, SQIVND (reference sequence). This CDR3 contains 16 residues. The CDR3, as DNA: TGTGCCAGCAGTACAGGGATAACTACTGGGGCCAACGTCCTGACTTTC. Protein: CASSTGITTGANVLTF. Combining the CDR3 with reference TRBV19 and TRBJ2-6 gives the whole variable domain DGGITQSPKYLFRKEGQNVTLSCEQNLNHDAMYWYRQDPGQGLRLIYYSQIVNDFQKGDIAEGYSVSREKKESFPLTVTSAQKNPTAFYLCASSTGITTGANVLTFGAGSRLTVL.

This clone showed up many times. This sequence joins TRBV7-2 and TRBJ2-1, with 7 positions matching TRBD2. From germline, CDR1 is SGHTA and CDR2 FQGNSA. The CDR3 has 15 residues. The ends lost 1 base at V and 5 bases at J; junction bases unmatched: 5. CDR3 residues: CASSLVPAGHNEQFF. The CDR3, as DNA: TGTGCCAGCAGCTTAGTCCCAGCGGGGCACAATGAGCAGTTCTTC.

The chain carries TRBV7-9 and TRBJ2-3, with 9 positions matching TRBD2. The J segment lost 0 bases and the V segment lost 5 bases, leaving 3 bases of the junction unmatched. Germline V gene data show CDR1 as SEHNR and CDR2 as FQNEAQ (reference sequence). CDR3 length: 15 residues. The CDR3 DNA is TGTGCCAGCAGCGAAGGGACTAGCAGCACAGATACGCAGTATTTT. Amino acid sequence: CASSEGTSSTDTQYF. Full variable domain (missing parts from reference TRBV7-9 and TRBJ2-3): DTGVSQNPRHKITKRGQNVTFRCDPISEHNRLYWYRQTLGQGPEFLTYFQNEAQLEKSRLLSDRFSAERPKGSFSTLEIQRTEQGDSAMYLCASSEGTSSTDTQYFGPGTRLTVL.

Ten or more counts support this clone. The chain is built from TRBV19 and TRBJ2-2, with 14 bases that match TRBD2. CDR3 length: 16 residues. With V trimmed by 6 bases and J by 4 bases, 4 bases remained unmatched. The germline V gene has CDR1 LNHDA and CDR2 SQIVND (reference sequence). The CDR3 spells CASRTGTSGGTGELFF. The CDR3 DNA sequence: TGTGCCAGTAGAACCGGGACTAGCGGGGGCACCGGGGAGCTGTTTTTT.

This clone was detected many times. This chain connects TRBV12-5 to TRBJ2-3; no reliable D call. Germline V gene data show CDR1 as LGHNT and CDR2 as FRNRAP. The CDR3 totals 13 residues. The V end was cut by 0 bases, the J end by 8 bases, with 9 bases between. The CDR3 bases are TGTGCTAGTGGTTTGGTACGGTGCTTTACGCAGTATTTT. Protein: CASGLVRCFTQYF. The full variable domain, in which reference TRBV12-5 and TRBJ2-3 provide the parts outside the CDR3, is DARVTQTPRHKVTEMGQEVTMRCQPILGHNTVFWYRQTMMQGLELLAYFRNRAPLDDSGMPKDRFSAEMPDATLATLKIQPSEPRDSAVYFCASGLVRCFTQYFGPGTRLTVL.